This TCR beta chain is from a study of shared clonotypes between healthy human individuals. This CDR3 contains 18 residues. Germline loops: CDR1 LGHNA, CDR2 YNFKEQ. After removal of 0 bases from V and 0 bases from J, the junction contained 7 bases not matched to a gene. Some clones are missing from TCRdb's copy, which holds only in-frame ones; the method was immunoSEQ multiplex PCR. Among 2 million to 2.5 million clones, 85% to 95% were seen once, and the ten largest hold about 0.39%. The V gene is TRBV4-2, the J gene TRBJ2-1; TRBD2 matches 8 bases. The sequence was obtained from a man aged 18-30 years in good health. Some clones in this sample may be carry-over from other donors' samples. Sequenced input: naive CD4+ T cells from PBMCs. Specified subset: CD45RA+ positively selected. The CDR3: CASSQDQLAGGSYNEQFF. CDR3 nucleotide sequence: TGTGCCAGCAGCCAAGATCAGCTGGCGGGAGGCTCCTACAATGAGCAGTTCTTC.